The clone carrying this TCR beta chain was seen a few times. Its target is unknown. A much larger clone lies a single base off, so this may be a read error. The conserved closing phenylalanine or tryptophan is absent in this CDR3, likely reflecting a read error. Using a CD8+CD4-CCR7+CD45RA+ phenotype, naive CD8 T cells were sorted. This sample is drawn from a study of molecular identifiers for immune sequencing clone quantification. The study's findings and limits: The study reportedly detected spiked Jurkat TCR RNA from one cell among around 970,000 naive cells.

Germline CDR1 SEHNR, CDR2 FQNEAQ (reference sequence). CDR3 length: 16 residues. Trimming shortened V by 5 bases and J by 0 bases, and 17 bases separated the two germline ends. MiXCR was run by TCRdb on the PCR reads, yielding one entry per CDR3 protein. The data contain 65,000 or so distinct CDR3 sequences, less than 20% of them singletons. J is TRBJ2-7 and V is TRBV7-9; D not resolved. The TCR comes from a human donor in good health. Some libraries in this study had Jurkat cell RNA spiked in. Sequencing input: naive CD8+ T cells from blood, with Jurkat cell RNA spiked in. Subset here: FACS-sorted CD8+CD4-CCR7+CD45RA+ naive T cells. DNA for the CDR3: TGTGCCAGCAGCCCGGAAAAAAGCCCCAGCTCCTACGAGCAGTACTAC. This codes for CASSPEKSPSSYEQYY.